The 8 T cell receptor beta chains given below trace back to one sample, sequenced in a study of blood T cell repertoires in COVID-19. The assay was immunoSEQ multiplex PCR, and TCRdb's table has in-frame clones only and misses some. Of approximately 270,000 clones listed, about 85% are singletons. Material for sequencing was peripheral blood. These receptors all stem from a man between 18 and 29 years old with active or convalescent COVID-19.

The chain uses TRBV9 and TRBJ2-2; 11 nucleotides agree with TRBD2. Trimming cost V 3 bases and J 5 bases; bases outside gene matches: 9. The CDR3 runs to 17 residues. The germline gives CDR1 SGDLS, CDR2 YYNGEE. The CDR3 region has the DNA TGTGCCAGCAGCGAGACCACTAGCGGGGGAAGAACCGGGGAGCTGTTTTTT. Amino acids: CASSETTSGGRTGELFF. Combining the CDR3 with reference TRBV9 and TRBJ2-2 gives the whole variable domain DSGVTQTPKHLITATGQRVTLRCSPRSGDLSVYWYQQSLDQGLQFLIQYYNGEERAKGNILERFSAQQFPDLHSELNLSSLELGDSALYFCASSETTSGGRTGELFFGEGSRLTVL.

This clone has only a few counts. This rearrangement joins TRBV7-2 to TRBJ1-1, with 9 bases lining up with TRBD1. This CDR3 is built from 16 residues. Germline lookup yields CDR1 SGHTA and CDR2 FQGNSA. The junction had 9 bases not matched to a gene; V was cut back by 4 bases and J by 3 bases. The CDR3 protein is CASSSAGTGFYTEAFF. The CDR3 DNA reads as TGTGCCAGCAGCTCAGCCGGGACAGGGTTTTACACTGAAGCTTTCTTT.

The chain uses TRBV5-8 and TRBJ1-5; possibly TRBD1 for D (6 bases). V lost 4 bases and J 7 bases, leaving 18 bases between the germline ends. The length of the CDR3 is 15 residues. Germline V CDR1 and CDR2: SGHTS, YDEGEE. The CDR3 DNA sequence: TGTGCCAGCAGCCTAAACGCCGGGGGGGGCCAGCCCCAGCATTTT. It codes for CASSLNAGGGQPQHF. The whole variable domain, filled in from reference TRBV5-8 and TRBJ1-5, reads EAGVTQSPTHLIKTRGQQATLRCSPISGHTSVYWYQQALGLGLQFLLWYDEGEERNRGNFPPRFSGRQFPNYSSELNVNALELEDSALYLCASSLNAGGGQPQHFGDGTRLSIL.

This clone was observed a single time. This chain joins TRBV19 and TRBJ2-5; 9 nucleotides agree with TRBD1. This CDR3 has 15 amino acids. Trimming took 8 bases from V and 5 from J; bases not matched to a gene: 12. Germline V gene data show CDR1 as LNHDA and CDR2 as SQIVND (reference sequence). The CDR3 loop reads CASGSGTGIDETQYF. Written as DNA, the CDR3 is TGTGCCAGTGGATCCGGGACAGGGATCGATGAGACCCAGTACTTC.

The J gene is TRBJ2-5, the V gene TRBV19, with D possibly matching TRBD2 (5 bases). The germline CDR1 and CDR2 sequences are LNHDA and SQIVND (reference sequence). CDR3 length: 15 residues. V was pared by 5 bases and J by 1 base, with 14 bases between. Here the CDR3 DNA reads TGTGCCAGTAGTCCCACAATGCGGGTCCAAGAGACCCAGTACTTC. It is translated as CASSPTMRVQETQYF.

Only a few counts were recorded for this clone. The DNA of the CDR3 is TGTGCCAGCAGCTTAGCGGGACTCGAGAACACTGAAGCTTTCTTT. Its translation: CASSLAGLENTEAFF. This rearrangement joins TRBV7-2 to TRBJ1-1; maybe TRBD1 (5 bases). The germline gives CDR1 SGHTA, CDR2 FQGNSA. The CDR3 extends over 15 amino acids. The germline V and J ends were trimmed by 0 bases and 1 base, with 9 bases remaining between them.

The chain's CDR3 is CASRGRFTNRGHEQYF. The DNA for the CDR3 is TGTGCCAGCAGGGGGAGATTTACGAACAGGGGGCATGAGCAGTACTTC. V usage is TRBV5-6 and J usage is TRBJ2-7; TRBD1 agrees at 9 bases. The CDR3 contains 16 residues. The V segment lost 5 bases and the J segment 7 bases; nucleotides outside the gene matches: 16. Per the germline V gene, CDR1 is SGHDT and CDR2 is YYEEEE.

This clone came up a few times. The chain uses TRBV30 and TRBJ2-7; 9 nucleotides match TRBD2. Germline V gives CDR1 GTSNPN, CDR2 SVGIG (reference sequence). The CDR3 contains 14 residues. V shed 0 bases, J shed 1 base, and the junction held 1 base outside the gene matches. Here the CDR3 DNA reads TGTGCCTGGAGTGTACTAGCGGGTTCCTACGAGCAGTACTTC. This translates into CAWSVLAGSYEQYF. The full variable domain, rest sourced from reference TRBV30 and TRBJ2-7, is SQTIHQWPATLVQPVGSPLSLECTVEGTSNPNLYWYRQAAGRGLQLLFYSVGIGQISSEVPQNLSASRPQDRQFILSSKKLLLSDSGFYLCAWSVLAGSYEQYFGPGTRLTVT.